This passage covers 19 T cell receptor beta chains from one sample sequenced in a study of T-cell reconstitution after alpha-beta-depleted transplantation in children. Unique molecular identifiers tagged the TCRbeta library. TCRdb re-called the PCR reads with MiXCR, one entry per CDR3 protein. The sample gives 70,000 to 95,000 distinct CDR3 sequences, about a sixth of which show up once; 51% is in the top ten. This specimen consisted of PBMCs, mostly from graft donor cells, obtained 360 days after TCRalphabeta/CD19-depleted stem cell transplant. Source of these receptors: a male patient between 2 and 9 years old who had a stem cell transplant for acute lymphoblastic leukemia, so the T cells may come from the graft donor.

V usage is TRBV5-1 and J usage is TRBJ1-4, with TRBD1 as a possible D gene (6 bases). CDR1 SGHRS and CDR2 YFSETQ come from the germline V gene. This CDR3 contains 16 residues. The germline V and J ends were trimmed by 3 bases and 2 bases, with 14 bases remaining between them. The chain's CDR3 is CASSYDRRRTNEKLFF. The DNA for the CDR3 is TGCGCCAGCAGCTACGACAGGCGAAGGACTAATGAAAAACTGTTTTTT. Full variable domain (rest looked up from reference TRBV5-1 and TRBJ1-4): KAGVTQTPRYLIKTRGQQVTLSCSPISGHRSVSWYQQTPGQGLQFLFEYFSETQRNKGNFPGRFSGRQFSNSRSEMNVSTLELGDSALYLCASSYDRRRTNEKLFFGSGTQLSVL.

Only a few counts were recorded for this clonotype. The chain links TRBV24-1 to TRBJ2-2, with 11 bases fitting TRBD2. The CDR3 totals 17 residues. V dropped 8 bases and J dropped 1; count of bases not matched to a gene: 8. Germline V CDR1 and CDR2: KGHDR, SFDVKD. The CDR3 is CATKSAGTSGNTGELFF. In DNA, the CDR3 is TGTGCCACCAAATCAGCCGGGACTAGCGGGAACACCGGGGAGCTGTTTTTT.

The chain joins TRBV20-1 to TRBJ2-5; 9 bases align to TRBD1. V lost 1 base to trimming and J lost 2 bases; unmatched junction nucleotides: 5. CDR3 length: 15 amino acids. The germline V gene encodes CDR1 DFQATT and CDR2 SNEGSKA (reference sequence). The CDR3 region has the DNA TGCAGTGCTAGAGCCGGGACAGGGTGGCAAGAGACCCAGTACTTC. It encodes CSARAGTGWQETQYF.

This clonotype has only a few counts. In DNA, the CDR3 is TGTGCCAGCAGTTTGCGGTTGACAGCACAAGAGACCCAGTACTTC. Encoded protein: CASSLRLTAQETQYF. This chain links TRBV12-3 or TRBV12-4 with TRBJ2-5; possibly TRBD1 for D (5 bases). V lost 3 bases to trimming and J lost 2 bases, with 13 bases between them. This CDR3 spans 15 amino acids.

The chain employs TRBV3-1 and TRBJ2-1; D may correspond to TRBD1 or TRBD2 (5 bases each). The CDR3 has 14 residues. Per the germline V gene, CDR1 is LGHDT and CDR2 is YNNKEL (reference sequence). The germline V and J ends were trimmed by 5 bases and 5 bases, with 13 bases remaining between them. In DNA, the CDR3 is TGTGCCAGCAGCTTCTCCGGGACGCACAATGAGCAGTTCTTC. Protein sequence: CASSFSGTHNEQFF.

The J gene is TRBJ2-1, the V gene TRBV24-1; 10 positions agree with TRBD2. This CDR3 spans 17 amino acids. J gave up 1 base and V 9 bases, and 11 bases lay outside the gene matches. Germline CDR1 reads KGHDR; CDR2 reads SFDVKD. CDR3 loop: CATWRSYSGRSYNEQFF. CDR3 DNA: TGTGCCACCTGGAGGTCATATAGCGGGAGGTCCTACAATGAGCAGTTCTTC.

The chain carries TRBV12-3 or TRBV12-4 and TRBJ2-2, with 9 bases lining up with TRBD2. Trimming removed 0 bases from V and 5 bases from J; junction bases left unmatched: 13. The CDR3 runs to 19 residues. This CDR3 is CASSLARLGGRACTGELFF. The CDR3 DNA reads as TGTGCCAGCAGTTTAGCGCGGCTCGGCGGGAGGGCCTGTACCGGGGAGCTGTTTTTT.

A few counts support this clonotype. The chain links TRBV4-1 to TRBJ2-2; D not resolved. The CDR3 length is 16 residues. Trimming stripped 0 bases from V and 6 bases from J, with 14 bases between. Germline loops: CDR1 MGHRA, CDR2 YSYEKL. CDR3 nucleotides: TGCGCCAGCAGCCAAGATCCCTCCCGTGTGGCCGGGGAGCTGTTTTTT. This gives the protein CASSQDPSRVAGELFF.

This sequence joins TRBV20-1 and TRBJ2-5; 8 bases fit TRBD2. CDR3 length: 12 amino acids. In germline, CDR1 is DFQATT, CDR2 SNEGSKA (reference sequence). With 6 bases clipped from V and 5 bases from J, the junction kept 5 bases outside the gene matches. The DNA for the CDR3 is TGCAGTGCCCGGAGCGGGAGCGAGACCCAGTACTTC. Its translation is CSARSGSETQYF.

This clonotype was recorded many times. The chain has TRBV20-1 and TRBJ2-1; 8 nucleotides align to TRBD2. Germline assignment: CDR1 DFQATT and CDR2 SNEGSKA (reference sequence). CDR3 size: 14 residues. After removal of 3 bases from V and 2 bases from J, the junction contained 3 bases not matched to a gene. The CDR3 DNA reads as TGCAGTGCTAGTCCTAGCGGGCCCTACAATGAGCAGTTCTTC. Its translation: CSASPSGPYNEQFF.

The table lists this clonotype with a few counts. The chain joins TRBV5-1 to TRBJ2-3; no clear D gene. The V end was cut by 3 bases, the J end by 5 bases, with 10 bases between. This CDR3 has 13 amino acids. Germline CDR1 and CDR2: SGHRS and YFSETQ. The CDR3 spells CASSSPLRDTQYF. DNA of the CDR3: TGCGCCAGCAGCTCCCCACTTCGAGATACGCAGTATTTT.

The sample holds a few counts of this clonotype. The rearrangement uses TRBV7-2 and TRBJ2-5, with D tentatively TRBD1 (7 bases). The germline V gene has CDR1 SGHTA and CDR2 FQGNSA. The CDR3 extends over 15 amino acids. Between the trimmed V and J ends, which lost 2 bases and 9 bases, there was a span of 19 bases. CDR3 DNA: TGTGCCAGCAGCTTACGGGCGGGACAGCCATGGGCCCAGTACTTC. Residues: CASSLRAGQPWAQYF.

This clonotype was seen repeatedly, ten times or more. This chain joins TRBV5-1 and TRBJ2-7; 9 positions match TRBD2. This CDR3 has 15 amino acids. V trimming: 3 bases; J trimming: 2 bases; junction bases outside the gene matches: 6. Germline V gene data show CDR1 as SGHRS and CDR2 as YFSETQ. The CDR3 DNA is TGCGCCAGCAGCTCCGCTTTAGCGGGAGCCTACGAGCAGTACTTC. This translates into CASSSALAGAYEQYF.

The chain recombines TRBV18 with TRBJ2-5; the D gene is possibly TRBD1 (5 bases). With 0 bases removed from V and 5 bases from J, the gap between germline ends came to 13 bases. Per germline, CDR1 KGHSH and CDR2 LQKENI. The CDR3 loop spans 15 amino acids. The CDR3 is CASSPPSGLGETQYF. The CDR3 bases are TGTGCCAGCTCACCACCCTCAGGGTTAGGGGAGACCCAGTACTTC.

The chain is built from TRBV6-1 and TRBJ2-3; 13 bases line up with TRBD2. Germline-derived CDR1 and CDR2 are MNHNS and SASEGT. Germline trimming cut 6 bases from V and 1 base from J; bases unmatched to any gene: 13. The CDR3 covers 19 residues. CDR3 protein: CASSSGTTSGRARTDTQYF. CDR3 coding DNA: TGTGCCAGCAGCTCCGGGACAACTAGCGGGAGGGCCCGCACAGATACGCAGTATTTT.

The chain is built from TRBV6-1 and TRBJ2-1; 9 bases line up with TRBD1. The CDR3 sequence is 15 residues long. Unmatched junction bases numbered 7, after V lost 5 bases and J lost 5 bases. Germline V gene data show CDR1 as MNHNS and CDR2 as SASEGT. CDR3 nucleotides: TGTGCCAGCAGTAGGACAGGGGCACTGGACAATGAGCAGTTCTTC. It yields the protein CASSRTGALDNEQFF.

The V gene is TRBV2, the J gene TRBJ2-7; 7 bases fit TRBD1. The V gene's germline CDR1 is SNHLY and CDR2 FYNNEI. There are 14 residues in the CDR3. J lost 2 bases, V lost 6 bases, and 7 bases had no gene match. The CDR3 DNA reads TGTGCCAGCAGCGGCACGACAGGGCCCTACGAGCAGTACTTC. Encoded protein: CASSGTTGPYEQYF.

The CDR3 spells CSAELLEAFF. In DNA form, the CDR3 reads TGCAGCGCCGAGCTATTAGAGGCTTTCTTT. The gene calls are TRBV29-1 and TRBJ1-1, with unresolved D. This CDR3 has 10 amino acids. Germline CDR1 SQVTM, CDR2 ANQGSEA. Trimming shortened V by 7 bases and J by 11 bases, and 14 bases separated the two germline ends.

There are a few counts of this clonotype. The chain links TRBV7-9 to TRBJ1-3; D not resolved. This CDR3 region has 12 residues. The germline V and J ends were trimmed by 5 bases and 1 base, with 3 bases remaining between them. Germline V gene sequence: CDR1 SEHNR, CDR2 FQNEAQ (reference sequence). Here the CDR3 reads CASSQSGNTIYF. CDR3 DNA: TGTGCCAGCAGCCAGTCTGGAAACACCATATATTTT.